This entry features one TCR beta chain sequence. Within the sample, other DNA sequences also encode this same CDR3. These data come from a study of control samples from healthy donors and cancer patients. CDR1 is SGHVS, CDR2 FNYEAQ, per germline. V shed 3 bases and J shed 0 bases, with 3 bases lying between them. The CDR3 covers 13 residues. This table comes from immunoSEQ multiplex PCR, and its TCRdb copy is limited to in-frame clones, with some not included. Of more than 50,000 clones in the sample, around 90% were seen once. V usage is TRBV7-6 and J usage is TRBJ2-1; D gene unclear. Sequencing was carried out using blood. The receptor was derived from a man over 45 in good health. As DNA, the CDR3 is TGTGCCAGCAGCTTGACCTCCTACAATGAGCAGTTCTTC. Amino acid sequence: CASSLTSYNEQFF. The entire variable domain, with the rest obtained from reference TRBV7-6 and TRBJ2-1, is as follows: GAGVSQSPRYKVTKRGQDVALRCDPISGHVSLYWYRQALGQGPEFLTYFNYEAQQDKSGLPNDRFSAERPEGSISTLTIQRTEQRDSAMYRCASSLTSYNEQFFGPGTRLTVL.